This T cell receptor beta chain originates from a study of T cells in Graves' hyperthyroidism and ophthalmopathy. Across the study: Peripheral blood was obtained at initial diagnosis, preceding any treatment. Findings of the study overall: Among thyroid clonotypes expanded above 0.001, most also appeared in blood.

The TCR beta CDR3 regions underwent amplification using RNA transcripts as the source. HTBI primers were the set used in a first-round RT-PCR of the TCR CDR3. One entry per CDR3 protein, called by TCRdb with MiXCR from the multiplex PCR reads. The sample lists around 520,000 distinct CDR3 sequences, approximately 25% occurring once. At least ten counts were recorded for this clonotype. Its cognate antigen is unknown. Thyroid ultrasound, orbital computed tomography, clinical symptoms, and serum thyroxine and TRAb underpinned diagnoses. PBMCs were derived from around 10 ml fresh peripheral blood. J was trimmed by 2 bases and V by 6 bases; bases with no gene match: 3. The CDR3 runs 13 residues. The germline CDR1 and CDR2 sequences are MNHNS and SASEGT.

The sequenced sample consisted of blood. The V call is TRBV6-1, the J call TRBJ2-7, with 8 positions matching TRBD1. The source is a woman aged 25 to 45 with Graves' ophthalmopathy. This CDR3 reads CASRDRGTYEQYF. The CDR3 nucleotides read TGTGCCAGCAGAGACAGGGGTACCTACGAGCAGTACTTC.